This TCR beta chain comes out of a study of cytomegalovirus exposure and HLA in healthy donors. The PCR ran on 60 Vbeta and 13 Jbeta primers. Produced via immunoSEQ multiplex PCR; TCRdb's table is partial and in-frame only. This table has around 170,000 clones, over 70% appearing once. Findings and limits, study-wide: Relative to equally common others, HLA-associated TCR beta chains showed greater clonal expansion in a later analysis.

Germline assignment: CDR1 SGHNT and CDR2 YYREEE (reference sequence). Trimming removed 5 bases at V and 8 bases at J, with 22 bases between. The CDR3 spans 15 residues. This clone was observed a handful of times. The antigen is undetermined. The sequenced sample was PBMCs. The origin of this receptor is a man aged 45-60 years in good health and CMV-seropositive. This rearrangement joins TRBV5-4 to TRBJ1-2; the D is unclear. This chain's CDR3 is CASSLSSVPPAGYTF. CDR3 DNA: TGTGCCAGCAGTCTTTCCTCGGTCCCCCCCGCGGGCTACACCTTC.